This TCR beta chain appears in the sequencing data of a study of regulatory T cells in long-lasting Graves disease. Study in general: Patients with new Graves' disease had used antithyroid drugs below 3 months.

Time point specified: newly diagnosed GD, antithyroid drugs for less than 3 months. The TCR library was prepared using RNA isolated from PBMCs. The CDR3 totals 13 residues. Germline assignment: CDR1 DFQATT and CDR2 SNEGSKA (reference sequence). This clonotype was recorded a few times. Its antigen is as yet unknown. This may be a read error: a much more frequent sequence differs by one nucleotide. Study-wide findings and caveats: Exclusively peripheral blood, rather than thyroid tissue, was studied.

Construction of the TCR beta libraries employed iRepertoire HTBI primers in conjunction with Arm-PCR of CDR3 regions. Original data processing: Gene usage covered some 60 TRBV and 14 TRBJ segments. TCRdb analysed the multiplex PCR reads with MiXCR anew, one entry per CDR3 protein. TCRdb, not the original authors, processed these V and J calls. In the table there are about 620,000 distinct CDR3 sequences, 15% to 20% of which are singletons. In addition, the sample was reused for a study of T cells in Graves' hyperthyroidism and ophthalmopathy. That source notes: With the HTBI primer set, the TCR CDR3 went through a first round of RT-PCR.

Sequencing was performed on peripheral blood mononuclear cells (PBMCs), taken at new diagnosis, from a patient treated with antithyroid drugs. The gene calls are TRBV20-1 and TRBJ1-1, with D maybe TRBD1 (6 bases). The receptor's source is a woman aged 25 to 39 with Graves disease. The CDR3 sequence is CSARGGANTEALF. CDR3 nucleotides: TGCAGTGCTCGAGGGGGGGCGAACACTGAAGCTCTCTTT.